The 24 T cell receptor beta chains presented below share a single source sample, sequenced in a study of T cells in Graves' hyperthyroidism and ophthalmopathy. The source material, RNA transcripts, was used to amplify TCR beta CDR3 regions. HTBI primers were employed in a first-round RT-PCR of the TCR CDR3. TCRdb reprocessed the multiplex PCR reads via MiXCR and lists one record per CDR3 protein. The sample lists 500,000 or so distinct CDR3 sequences, 15% to 20% occurring once. The sequenced sample consisted of blood. Every receptor here comes from a woman between 18 and 29 years old with Graves' ophthalmopathy.

In its sample, this clonotype was seen many times. The chain employs TRBV28 and TRBJ2-2; D uncertain. Germline CDR1 MDHEN, CDR2 SYDVKM. This CDR3 is 14 amino acids long. Trimming took 5 bases from V and 4 from J, leaving 11 bases between them. Here the CDR3 reads CASSPSFGTGELFF. As DNA, the CDR3 is TGTGCCAGCAGTCCTAGTTTTGGCACCGGGGAGCTGTTTTTT.

The chain has TRBV10-3 and TRBJ1-1; D unclear. With 7 bases removed from V and 0 bases from J, the gap between germline ends came to 9 bases. Germline V lookup: CDR1 ENHRY, CDR2 SYGVKD. The CDR3 sequence is 13 residues long. The DNA of the CDR3 is TGTGCCATCACCGGCGGCATGAACACTGAAGCTTTCTTT. Protein sequence: CAITGGMNTEAFF.

As concerns this clonotype: A much bigger clone sits one base away, suggesting this may be a read error. The chain carries TRBV6-5 and TRBJ2-7; 7 bases are shared with TRBD1. Germline V gives CDR1 MNHEY, CDR2 SVGAGI. The CDR3 runs to 15 residues. The CDR3 nucleotides read TGTGCCAGCAGTTACTCGGGACAGCTTATTTACGGGCAGTACTTC. It is translated as CASSYSGQLIYGQYF.

This clonotype was recorded a few times. V gene TRBV19 combines with J gene TRBJ2-5; the D is unclear. This CDR3 has 13 residues. In germline, CDR1 is LNHDA, CDR2 SQIVND (reference sequence). V lost 1 base and J 0 bases, leaving 3 bases between the germline ends. CDR3 nucleotide sequence: TGTGCCAGTAGTATAGGCTACCAAGAGACCCAGTACTTC. Protein sequence: CASSIGYQETQYF.

This rearrangement joins TRBV7-8 to TRBJ1-1; D gene ambiguous. CDR1 is SGHVS, CDR2 FQNEAQ, per germline. Trimming took off 2 bases at V and 4 bases at J, with 14 bases between the two ends. The CDR3 covers 15 residues. CDR3 region: CASSLIPGMGTEAFF. CDR3 bases: TGTGCCAGCAGCTTAATTCCGGGAATGGGCACTGAAGCTTTCTTT.

In this sample, this clonotype turned up a few times. The J gene is TRBJ2-3, the V gene TRBV6-4; 11 bases are a match to TRBD1. The trim removed 3 bases at V and 5 bases at J, leaving 4 bases unmatched. The CDR3 spans 15 residues. Per germline, CDR1 MRHNA and CDR2 SNTAGT. The CDR3 loop is CASSEGQGEGDTQYF. In DNA, the CDR3 is TGTGCCAGCAGTGAGGGACAGGGGGAAGGAGATACGCAGTATTTT.

CDR3 in DNA: TGTGCCAGCAGTGAAAGCAGGGGAACGAGCAATCAGCCCCAGCATTTT. As protein: CASSESRGTSNQPQHF. The chain combines TRBV2 with TRBJ1-5, with a weak D call TRBD1 (6 bases). With 2 bases removed from V and 1 base from J, the gap between germline ends came to 12 bases. The CDR3 totals 16 residues. Germline loops: CDR1 SNHLY, CDR2 FYNNEI.

This clonotype has ten or more counts. This chain links TRBV7-8 with TRBJ1-1; D gene ambiguous. The length of the CDR3 is 16 residues. Trimming removed 1 base from V and 4 bases from J, with 16 bases in between. CDR1 and CDR2 (germline): SGHVS, FQNEAQ. The CDR3, as DNA: TGTGCCAGCAGCTTAGAAAGTCGGGTTGCTGTCACTGAAGCTTTCTTT. Amino acids: CASSLESRVAVTEAFF.

This clonotype was counted at least ten times. The CDR3 is CASSPPHRLAEAFF. CDR3 nucleotide sequence: TGTGCCAGCAGTCCCCCTCACAGGCTGGCTGAAGCTTTCTTT. J is TRBJ1-1 and V is TRBV28; D is perhaps TRBD1 (5 bases). CDR3 length equals 14 residues. Germline V lookup: CDR1 MDHEN, CDR2 SYDVKM. The V gene lost 5 bases and the J gene lost 6 bases, with 16 bases spanning the gap.

This clonotype was recorded many times. The chain is built from TRBV11-2 and TRBJ2-5; no clear D gene. CDR3 length: 16 residues. V was pared by 1 base and J by 0 bases, with 12 bases between. Germline assignment: CDR1 SGHAT and CDR2 FQNNGV. This CDR3 reads CASSLVVSLYQETQYF. CDR3 DNA sequence: TGTGCCAGCAGCTTAGTGGTCAGCCTCTACCAAGAGACCCAGTACTTC.

Many counts were recorded for this clonotype. This sequence joins TRBV2 and TRBJ1-2, with 8 bases aligning to TRBD1. The CDR3 is 14 amino acids. Germline values: CDR1 SNHLY, CDR2 FYNNEI. The J segment lost 2 bases and the V segment lost 3 bases, leaving 2 bases of the junction unmatched. CDR3: CASSDQGANYGYTF. CDR3 nucleotides: TGTGCCAGCAGTGATCAGGGGGCGAACTATGGCTACACCTTC.

This clonotype was counted a few times. The rearrangement joins TRBV9 to TRBJ2-2, with D possibly matching TRBD2 (6 bases). V was clipped by 3 bases and J by 5 bases, with 14 bases between them. The CDR3 length is 15 residues. Germline assignment: CDR1 SGDLS and CDR2 YYNGEE. Here the CDR3 reads CASSEMRDWTGELFF. The DNA of the CDR3 is TGTGCCAGCAGCGAGATGCGGGACTGGACCGGGGAGCTGTTTTTT.

The chain uses TRBV4-2 and TRBJ1-5, with D tentatively TRBD1 (6 bases). The length of the CDR3 is 16 residues. Per the germline V gene, CDR1 is LGHNA and CDR2 is YNFKEQ. Trimming pared 0 bases from V and 2 bases from J, leaving 11 bases between. The CDR3 region has the DNA TGTGCCAGCAGCCAAGAGACAGGAGTCGGCAATCAGCCCCAGCATTTT. Translated, it gives CASSQETGVGNQPQHF.

This clonotype was counted many times. The chain recombines TRBV11-2 with TRBJ1-4; TRBD1 agrees at 7 bases. The CDR3 extends over 14 amino acids. Germline-derived CDR1 and CDR2 are SGHAT and FQNNGV. With V trimmed by 5 bases and J by 3 bases, 3 bases remained unmatched. The CDR3, as DNA: TGTGCCAGCAGCCCTGACAGGGCTAATGAAAAACTGTTTTTT. This sequence encodes CASSPDRANEKLFF. Supplemented by reference TRBV11-2 and TRBJ1-4, the full variable domain reads EAGVAQSPRYKIIEKRQSVAFWCNPISGHATLYWYQQILGQGPKLLIQFQNNGVVDDSQLPKDRFSAERLKGVDSTLKIQPAKLEDSAVYLCASSPDRANEKLFFGSGTQLSVL.

This clonotype was picked up a small number of times. The rearrangement uses TRBV6-1 and TRBJ2-2; 8 nucleotides line up with TRBD2. V was pared by 6 bases and J by 2 bases, with 11 bases of the junction left unmatched. The V gene's germline CDR1 is MNHNS and CDR2 SASEGT. The CDR3 has 17 amino acids. Here the CDR3 reads CASSLPPGGGNTGELFF. As DNA, the CDR3 is TGTGCCAGCAGCCTCCCTCCGGGGGGGGGAAACACCGGGGAGCTGTTTTTT.

DNA of the CDR3: TGTGCCAGCGGGACAGGGTGGGAGGAAAAACTGTTTTTT. It is translated as CASGTGWEEKLFF. This chain uses TRBV19 with TRBJ1-4, with TRBD1 identical over 9 bases. Germline trimming cut 9 bases from V and 8 bases from J; bases unmatched to any gene: 7. The CDR3 totals 13 residues. Germline loops: CDR1 LNHDA, CDR2 SQIVND (reference sequence).

DNA for the CDR3: TGTGCCACCAGTGATCCTGGCAGCTATGGCTACACCTTC. Translation: CATSDPGSYGYTF. The chain joins TRBV24-1 to TRBJ1-2, with D unclear. The germline V gene encodes CDR1 KGHDR and CDR2 SFDVKD. V lost 3 bases and J lost 4, with 8 bases in between. The CDR3 is 13 residues long.

This clonotype was recorded many times. This chain uses TRBV28 with TRBJ2-3; TRBD1 agrees at 8 bases. V dropped 5 bases and J dropped 1; count of bases not matched to a gene: 5. The CDR3 loop spans 15 amino acids. CDR1 is MDHEN, CDR2 SYDVKM, per germline. CDR3 in amino acids: CASSAPGQGTDTQYF. DNA of the CDR3: TGTGCCAGCAGTGCACCGGGACAGGGCACAGATACGCAGTATTTT.

The table lists this clonotype with many counts. A junction boundary mismatches the germline segment, possibly from a read error. CDR3 protein: CASSLTTANEQFF. The CDR3 DNA reads TGTGCCAGCAGCCTAACGACAGCGAATGAGCAGTTCTTC. This chain connects TRBV7-3 to TRBJ2-1; D is perhaps TRBD1 (5 bases). Germline V gene sequence: CDR1 SGHTA, CDR2 FQGTGA. The CDR3 is 13 amino acids.

The sample holds many counts of this clonotype. The rearrangement uses TRBV6-1 and TRBJ1-5; 9 bases are shared with TRBD1. Germline lookup yields CDR1 MNHNS and CDR2 SASEGT. The J segment lost 0 bases and the V segment lost 6 bases, leaving 9 bases of the junction unmatched. This CDR3 has 17 residues. The chain's CDR3 is CASSRGTGSYSNQPQHF. The CDR3 DNA follows: TGTGCCAGCAGCCGGGGGACAGGGTCCTATAGCAATCAGCCCCAGCATTTT.

V usage is TRBV30 and J usage is TRBJ2-7; no definite D call. The CDR3 is made up of 13 amino acids. Germline V gives CDR1 GTSNPN, CDR2 SVGIG (reference sequence). Trimming cost V 1 base and J 5 bases, with 12 bases left between them. The CDR3 region has the DNA TGTGCCTGGAGTGCCGGAAGGGCCAACGAGCAGTACTTC. Encoded protein: CAWSAGRANEQYF.

The rearrangement joins TRBV18 to TRBJ1-1, with TRBD1 as a possible D gene (6 bases). V was clipped by 3 bases and J by 3 bases, with 14 bases between them. CDR1 and CDR2 (germline): KGHSH, LQKENI. The CDR3 contains 15 residues. In nucleotides, the CDR3 is TGTGCCAGCTCACCGGTCGGCGGGGGCGACACTGAAGCTTTCTTT. Protein: CASSPVGGGDTEAFF.

Only a few counts were recorded for this clonotype. The gene calls are TRBV5-1 and TRBJ1-1; the D gene is possibly TRBD1 (5 bases). The CDR3 totals 16 residues. Germline values: CDR1 SGHRS, CDR2 YFSETQ. Trimming shortened V by 4 bases and J by 2 bases, and 18 bases separated the two germline ends. The CDR3 DNA sequence: TGCGCCAGCAGCCCACGGGAAATCGACAGAAACACTGAAGCTTTCTTT. Protein product: CASSPREIDRNTEAFF.

This clonotype was recorded many times. The V call is TRBV4-2, the J call TRBJ2-1; TRBD2 matches 10 bases. Germline V gene data show CDR1 as LGHNA and CDR2 as YNFKEQ. The V and J ends lost 3 bases and 6 bases, in that order; junction bases with no gene match: 5. The CDR3 runs 15 residues. The CDR3 nucleotides read TGTGCCAGCAGCCAGCCTAGCGGGAGTCCCAATGAGCAGTTCTTC. This sequence encodes CASSQPSGSPNEQFF.